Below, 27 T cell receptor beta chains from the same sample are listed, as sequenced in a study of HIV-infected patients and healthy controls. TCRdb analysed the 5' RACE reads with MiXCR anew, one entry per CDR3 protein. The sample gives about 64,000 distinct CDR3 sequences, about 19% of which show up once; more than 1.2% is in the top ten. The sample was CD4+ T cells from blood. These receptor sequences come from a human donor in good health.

CDR3 DNA sequence: TGCAGCGTTATCGGCAGGGCTGAGAATGAGCAGTTCTTC. Translated, it gives CSVIGRAENEQFF. The chain uses TRBV29-1 and TRBJ2-1; D might be TRBD1 (5 bases). There are 13 residues in the CDR3. Germline V CDR1 and CDR2: SQVTM, ANQGSEA. V was pared by 5 bases and J by 7 bases, with 15 bases between.

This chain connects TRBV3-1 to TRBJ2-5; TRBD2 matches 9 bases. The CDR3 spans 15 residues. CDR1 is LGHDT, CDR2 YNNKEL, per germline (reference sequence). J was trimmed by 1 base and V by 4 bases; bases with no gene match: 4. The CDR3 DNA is TGTGCCAGCAGCCTCTTGACTAGCGGCCAAGAGACCCAGTACTTC. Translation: CASSLLTSGQETQYF.

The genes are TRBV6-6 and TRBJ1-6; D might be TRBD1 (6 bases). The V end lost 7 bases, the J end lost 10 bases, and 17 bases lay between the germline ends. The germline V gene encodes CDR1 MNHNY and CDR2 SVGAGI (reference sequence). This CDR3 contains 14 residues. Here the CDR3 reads CASTTSDSASPLHF. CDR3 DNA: TGTGCCAGCACCACCTCGGACAGCGCCTCACCCCTCCACTTT.

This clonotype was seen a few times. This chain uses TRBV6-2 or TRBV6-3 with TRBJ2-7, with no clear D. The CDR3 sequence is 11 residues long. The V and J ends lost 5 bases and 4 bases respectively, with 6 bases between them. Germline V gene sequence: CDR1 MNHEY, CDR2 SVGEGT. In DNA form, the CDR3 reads TGTGCCAGCAGTAACGAGTACGAGCAGTACTTC. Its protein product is CASSNEYEQYF.

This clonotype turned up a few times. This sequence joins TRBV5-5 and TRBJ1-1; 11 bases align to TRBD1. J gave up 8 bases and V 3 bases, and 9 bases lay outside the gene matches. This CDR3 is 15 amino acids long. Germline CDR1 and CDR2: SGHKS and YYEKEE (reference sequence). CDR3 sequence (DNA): TGTGCCAGCAGCTACCGGACAGGGGGCGATACAGAAGCTTTCTTT. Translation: CASSYRTGGDTEAFF.

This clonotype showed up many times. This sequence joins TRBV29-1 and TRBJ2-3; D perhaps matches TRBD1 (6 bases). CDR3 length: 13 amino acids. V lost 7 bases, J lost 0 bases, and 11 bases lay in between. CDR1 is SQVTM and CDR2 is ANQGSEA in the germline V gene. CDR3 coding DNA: TGCAGCGGACGGGACATTAGCACAGATACGCAGTATTTT. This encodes CSGRDISTDTQYF.

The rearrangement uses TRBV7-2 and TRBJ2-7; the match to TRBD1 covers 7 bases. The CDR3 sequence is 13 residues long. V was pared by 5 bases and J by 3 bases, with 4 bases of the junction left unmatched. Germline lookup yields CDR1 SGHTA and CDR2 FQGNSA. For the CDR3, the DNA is TGTGCCAGCAGCCCAGGGGGAGACTACGAGCAGTACTTC. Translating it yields CASSPGGDYEQYF.

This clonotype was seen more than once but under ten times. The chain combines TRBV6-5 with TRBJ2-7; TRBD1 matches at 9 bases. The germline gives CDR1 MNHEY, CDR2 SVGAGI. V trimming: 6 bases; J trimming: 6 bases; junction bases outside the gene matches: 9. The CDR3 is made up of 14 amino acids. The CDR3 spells CASRQDRGVSEQYF. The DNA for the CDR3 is TGTGCCAGCAGACAGGACAGGGGCGTAAGCGAGCAGTACTTC.

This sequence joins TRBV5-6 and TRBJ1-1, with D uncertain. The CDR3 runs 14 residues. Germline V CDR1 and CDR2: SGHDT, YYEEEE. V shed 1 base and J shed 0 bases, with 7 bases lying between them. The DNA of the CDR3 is TGTGCCAGCAGCTTGAGGGTCTTGAACACTGAAGCTTTCTTT. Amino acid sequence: CASSLRVLNTEAFF.

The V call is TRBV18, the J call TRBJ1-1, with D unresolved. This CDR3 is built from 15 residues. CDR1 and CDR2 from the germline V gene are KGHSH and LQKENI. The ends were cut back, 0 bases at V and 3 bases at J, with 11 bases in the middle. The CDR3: CASSPPSGSDTEAFF. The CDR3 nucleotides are TGTGCCAGCTCACCACCTTCGGGGTCGGACACTGAAGCTTTCTTT. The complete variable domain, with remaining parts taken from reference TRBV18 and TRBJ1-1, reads NAGVMQNPRHLVRRRGQEARLRCSPMKGHSHVYWYRQLPEEGLKFMVYLQKENIIDESGMPKERFSAEFPKEGPSILRIQQVVRGDSAAYFCASSPPSGSDTEAFFGQGTRLTVV.

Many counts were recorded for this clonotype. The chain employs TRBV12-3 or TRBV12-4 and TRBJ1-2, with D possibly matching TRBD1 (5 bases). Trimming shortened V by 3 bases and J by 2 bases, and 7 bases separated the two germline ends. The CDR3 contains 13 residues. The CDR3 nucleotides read TGTGCCAGCAGTTTCCGGGGGAACTATGGCTACACCTTC. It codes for CASSFRGNYGYTF.

CDR3 sequence: CASSARTGRNTEAFF. The CDR3 DNA sequence: TGTGCCAGCAGCGCCCGGACAGGGAGAAACACTGAAGCTTTCTTT. This chain connects TRBV9 to TRBJ1-1; 8 bases align to TRBD1. The germline V gene has CDR1 SGDLS and CDR2 YYNGEE. The length of the CDR3 is 15 residues. V trimming: 3 bases; J trimming: 2 bases; junction bases outside the gene matches: 6.

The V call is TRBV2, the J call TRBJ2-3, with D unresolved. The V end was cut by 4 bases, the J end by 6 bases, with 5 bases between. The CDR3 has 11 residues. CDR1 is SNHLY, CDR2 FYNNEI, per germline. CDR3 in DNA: TGTGCCAGCAGTGTTAGCGATACGCAGTATTTT. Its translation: CASSVSDTQYF.

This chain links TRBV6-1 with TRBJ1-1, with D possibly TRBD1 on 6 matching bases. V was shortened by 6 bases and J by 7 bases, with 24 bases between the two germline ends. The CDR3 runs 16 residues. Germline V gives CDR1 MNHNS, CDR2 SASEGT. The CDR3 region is CASSGARDTARREAFF. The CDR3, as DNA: TGTGCCAGCAGCGGAGCCCGGGACACAGCGCGACGTGAAGCTTTCTTT.

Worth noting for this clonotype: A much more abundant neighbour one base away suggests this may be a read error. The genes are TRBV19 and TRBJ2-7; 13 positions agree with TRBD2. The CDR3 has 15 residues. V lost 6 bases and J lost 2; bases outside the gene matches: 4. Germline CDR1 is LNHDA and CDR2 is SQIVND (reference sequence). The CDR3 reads CASRSGTSGTYEQYF. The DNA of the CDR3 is TGTGCCAGTAGATCCGGGACTAGCGGGACCTACGAGCAGTACTTC. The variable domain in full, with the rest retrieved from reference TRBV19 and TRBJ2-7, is DGGITQSPKYLFRKEGQNVTLSCEQNLNHDAMYWYRQDPGQGLRLIYYSQIVNDFQKGDIAEGYSVSREKKESFPLTVTSAQKNPTAFYLCASRSGTSGTYEQYFGPGTRLTVT.

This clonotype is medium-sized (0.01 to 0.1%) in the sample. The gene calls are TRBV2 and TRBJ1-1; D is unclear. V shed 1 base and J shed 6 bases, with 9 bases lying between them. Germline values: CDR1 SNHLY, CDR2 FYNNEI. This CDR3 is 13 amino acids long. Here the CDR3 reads CASSEVAFAEAFF. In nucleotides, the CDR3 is TGTGCCAGCAGTGAAGTGGCGTTTGCTGAAGCTTTCTTT.

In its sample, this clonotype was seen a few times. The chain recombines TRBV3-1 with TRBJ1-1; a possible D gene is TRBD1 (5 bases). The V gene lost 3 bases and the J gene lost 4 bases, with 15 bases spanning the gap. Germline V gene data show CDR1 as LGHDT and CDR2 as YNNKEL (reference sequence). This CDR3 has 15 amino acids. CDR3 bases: TGTGCCAGCAGCCAGCTTGTCGGGGGGAGCACTGAAGCTTTCTTT. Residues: CASSQLVGGSTEAFF.

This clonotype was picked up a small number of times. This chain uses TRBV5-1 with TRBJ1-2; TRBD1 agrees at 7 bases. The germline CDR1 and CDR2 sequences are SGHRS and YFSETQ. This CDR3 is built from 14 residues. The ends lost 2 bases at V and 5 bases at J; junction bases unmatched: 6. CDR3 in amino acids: CASSFAGGDYGYTF. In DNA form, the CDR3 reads TGCGCCAGCAGCTTCGCAGGGGGGGATTATGGCTACACCTTC. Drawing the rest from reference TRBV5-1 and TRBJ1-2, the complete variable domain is KAGVTQTPRYLIKTRGQQVTLSCSPISGHRSVSWYQQTPGQGLQFLFEYFSETQRNKGNFPGRFSGRQFSNSRSEMNVSTLELGDSALYLCASSFAGGDYGYTFGSGTRLTVV.

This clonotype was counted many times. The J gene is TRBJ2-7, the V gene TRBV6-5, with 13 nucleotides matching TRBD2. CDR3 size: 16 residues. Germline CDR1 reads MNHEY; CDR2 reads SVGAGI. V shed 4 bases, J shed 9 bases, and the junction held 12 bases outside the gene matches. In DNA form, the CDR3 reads TGTGCCAGCAGTTTACTTCCTGGACTAGCGGGGGCCATGCAGTACTTC. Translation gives CASSLLPGLAGAMQYF.

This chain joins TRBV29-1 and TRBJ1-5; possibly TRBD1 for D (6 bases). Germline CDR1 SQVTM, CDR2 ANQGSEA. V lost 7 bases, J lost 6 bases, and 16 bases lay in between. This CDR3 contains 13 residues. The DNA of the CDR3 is TGCAGCGCTCAACAGGGTCCCGGTCAGCCCCAGCATTTT. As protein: CSAQQGPGQPQHF.

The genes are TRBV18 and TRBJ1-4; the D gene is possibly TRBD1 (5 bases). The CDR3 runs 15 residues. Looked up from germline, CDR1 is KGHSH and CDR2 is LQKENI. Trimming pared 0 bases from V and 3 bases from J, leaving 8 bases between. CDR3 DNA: TGTGCCAGCTCACCACCTGGGGCAGCTAATGAAAAACTGTTTTTT. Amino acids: CASSPPGAANEKLFF.

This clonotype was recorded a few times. For the CDR3, the DNA is TGTGCCAGCAGCTTAGCGAGACTAGGGAGGGACTATGGCTACACCTTC. Residues: CASSLARLGRDYGYTF. The V gene is TRBV13, the J gene TRBJ1-2; D is unclear. Germline V gene data show CDR1 as PRHDT and CDR2 as FYEKMQ (reference sequence). V lost 1 base, J lost 3 bases, and 15 bases lay in between. The CDR3 totals 16 residues.

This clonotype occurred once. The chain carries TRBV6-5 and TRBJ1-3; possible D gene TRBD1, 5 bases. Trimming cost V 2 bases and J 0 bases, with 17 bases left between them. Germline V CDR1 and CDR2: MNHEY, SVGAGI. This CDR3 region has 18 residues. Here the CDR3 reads CASSYGGWGLSSGNTIYF. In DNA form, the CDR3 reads TGTGCCAGCAGTTACGGGGGTTGGGGCTTGAGCTCTGGAAACACCATATATTTT.

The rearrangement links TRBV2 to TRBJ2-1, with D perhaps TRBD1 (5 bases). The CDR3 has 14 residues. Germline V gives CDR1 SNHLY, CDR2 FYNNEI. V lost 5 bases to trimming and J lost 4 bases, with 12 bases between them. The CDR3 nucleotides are TGTGCCAGCAGTCGACAGCTTAATTACAATGAGCAGTTCTTC. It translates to CASSRQLNYNEQFF.

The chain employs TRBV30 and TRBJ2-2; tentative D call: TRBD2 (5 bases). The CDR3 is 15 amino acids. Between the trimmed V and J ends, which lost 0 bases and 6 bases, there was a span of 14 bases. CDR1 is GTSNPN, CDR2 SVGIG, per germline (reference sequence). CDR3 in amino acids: CAWSVQRVWAGELFF. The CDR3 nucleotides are TGTGCCTGGAGTGTACAGAGGGTTTGGGCCGGGGAGCTGTTTTTT. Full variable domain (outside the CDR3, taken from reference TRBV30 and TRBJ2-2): SQTIHQWPATLVQPVGSPLSLECTVEGTSNPNLYWYRQAAGRGLQLLFYSVGIGQISSEVPQNLSASRPQDRQFILSSKKLLLSDSGFYLCAWSVQRVWAGELFFGEGSRLTVL.

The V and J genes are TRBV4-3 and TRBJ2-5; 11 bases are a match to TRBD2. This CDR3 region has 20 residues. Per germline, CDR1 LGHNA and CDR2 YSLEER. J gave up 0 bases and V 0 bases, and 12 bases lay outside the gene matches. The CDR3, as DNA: TGCGCCAGCAGCCAAGATCAGATACTAGCGGGGGTAATGTACCAAGAGACCCAGTACTTC. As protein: CASSQDQILAGVMYQETQYF.

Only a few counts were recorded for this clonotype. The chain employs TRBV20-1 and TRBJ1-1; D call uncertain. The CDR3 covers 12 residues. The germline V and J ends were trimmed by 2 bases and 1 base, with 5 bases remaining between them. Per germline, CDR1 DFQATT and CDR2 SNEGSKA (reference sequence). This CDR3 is CSARKSNTEAFF. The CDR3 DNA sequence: TGCAGTGCTAGAAAATCGAACACTGAAGCTTTCTTT.